This T cell receptor beta chain was retrieved from a study of CD8 T cells in ankylosing spondylitis. Study observations and caveats: Disease-linked clones bore a CD8+ phenotype and were relatively rare in peripheral blood. Characteristic, it appeared, of ankylosing spondylitis blood was a TCR beta motif of about eight highly homologous variants. The study looked at matched synovial fluid samples from ankylosing spondylitis patients. Disease-linked clones were reported to be significantly enriched there.

A word on this clonotype: Its target is unknown.

With V trimmed by 4 bases and J by 3 bases, 11 bases remained unmatched. CDR1 is SGHKS and CDR2 is YYEKEE in the germline V gene (reference sequence). The CDR3 runs 18 residues. MiXCR, applied by TCRdb to the 5' RACE reads, yields one record per CDR3 protein. The table has about 260,000 distinct CDR3 sequences, around 20% seen once. The chain combines TRBV5-5 with TRBJ2-2, with 11 nucleotides matching TRBD1. The TCR comes from a male donor with ankylosing spondylitis or in good health (not recorded which). The sample consisted of blood, either unsorted or a sorted T cell fraction (not recorded which). The CDR3 bases are TGTGCCAGCAGCACACTGGACAGGGGGCATTCGTACACCGGGGAGCTGTTTTTT. It codes for CASSTLDRGHSYTGELFF.